This TCR beta chain was documented in a study of OX40 agonist ivuxolimab in advanced cancers. The overall study: Dose-escalation cases comprised hepatocellular carcinoma, melanoma, renal cell or head and neck cancer.

The germline V gene encodes CDR1 LNHDA and CDR2 SQIVND (reference sequence). This CDR3 is built from 16 residues. V gave up 5 bases and J gave up 3 bases; unmatched junction bases: 10. Using immunoSEQ multiplex PCR, the repertoire was profiled, and TCRdb retains in-frame clones only, with some absent. This sample has tens of thousands of clones, with 84% found just once. Prior autoimmune disease or systemic immunosuppression barred patients. The material sequenced was CD4+ or CD8+ T cells sorted from blood, taken in a trial of the OX40 agonist ivuxolimab. This TCR was recovered from an adult with an advanced solid tumor such as melanoma, head and neck, liver or kidney cancer. V and J are TRBV19 and TRBJ2-7, with 10 bases matching TRBD1. CDR3 protein: CASSPPGDRGIYEQYF. The CDR3 bases are TGTGCCAGTAGTCCCCCCGGGGACAGGGGTATCTACGAGCAGTACTTC.